These 27 T cell receptor beta chains share one sample of origin, sequenced in a study of cytomegalovirus exposure and HLA in healthy donors. Primers: 60 Vbeta forward and 13 Jbeta reverse. Produced via immunoSEQ multiplex PCR; TCRdb's table is partial and in-frame only. There are some 100,000 clones in the sample; about 75% occur only once, and approximately 12% lies in the top ten. Material: PBMCs. The receptors were gathered from a woman in her thirties or forties in good health and CMV-seropositive.

In DNA, the CDR3 is TGTGCCAGTAGTACCCACGCCCCAAACAGGGAGGCTTTCTTT. It translates to CASSTHAPNREAFF. V usage is TRBV19 and J usage is TRBJ1-1; tentatively, D is TRBD1 (6 bases). The CDR3 has 14 residues. Trimming pared 4 bases from V and 11 bases from J, leaving 20 bases between. Germline CDR1 is LNHDA and CDR2 is SQIVND (reference sequence). Looking up the rest from reference TRBV19 and TRBJ1-1 gives the full variable domain: DGGITQSPKYLFRKEGQNVTLSCEQNLNHDAMYWYRQDPGQGLRLIYYSQIVNDFQKGDIAEGYSVSREKKESFPLTVTSAQKNPTAFYLCASSTHAPNREAFFGQGTRLTVV.

The chain carries TRBV11-2 and TRBJ1-6; possible D gene TRBD1, 5 bases. Germline V gives CDR1 SGHAT, CDR2 FQNNGV. V lost 5 bases, J lost 10 bases, and 18 bases lay in between. This CDR3 spans 15 amino acids. The CDR3 region is CASSHVLRDQSPLHF. The CDR3 nucleotides are TGTGCCAGCAGCCACGTGCTGCGGGACCAATCACCCCTCCACTTT.

This rearrangement joins TRBV18 to TRBJ2-7; D unclear. The ends were cut back, 2 bases at V and 0 bases at J, with 5 bases in the middle. This CDR3 is 13 amino acids long. Germline V gene data show CDR1 as KGHSH and CDR2 as LQKENI. CDR3 nucleotides: TGTGCCAGCTCACCAACCTACTCCTACGAGCAGTACTTC. Translation: CASSPTYSYEQYF.

The rearrangement links TRBV30 to TRBJ1-1; D remains unclear. V was pared by 2 bases and J by 3 bases, with 7 bases between. Germline V gene sequence: CDR1 GTSNPN, CDR2 SVGIG (reference sequence). The CDR3 spans 12 residues. The CDR3 coding sequence is TGTGCCTGGAGTTGGAGGGACACTGAAGCTTTCTTT. Amino acid sequence: CAWSWRDTEAFF.

This clone was seen a few times. The V call is TRBV5-1, the J call TRBJ1-1; D remains unclear. The V gene lost 0 bases and the J gene lost 3 bases, with 15 bases spanning the gap. Per germline, CDR1 SGHRS and CDR2 YFSETQ. The CDR3 runs to 16 residues. The CDR3 DNA follows: TGCGCCAGCAGCTTGGTTTTAGGATCGGCGGACACTGAAGCTTTCTTT. Translating it yields CASSLVLGSADTEAFF.

The chain uses TRBV30 and TRBJ1-4; D uncertain. V lost 3 bases to trimming and J lost 4 bases, with 12 bases between them. This CDR3 contains 14 residues. Germline V gives CDR1 GTSNPN, CDR2 SVGIG (reference sequence). Written as DNA, the CDR3 is TGTGCCTGGAGGAGGGCGGGAAATAATGAAAAACTGTTTTTT. Its protein is CAWRRAGNNEKLFF.

CDR3 region: CASSQGRLSYNEQFF. In DNA form, the CDR3 reads TGTGCCAGCAGTCAGGGCAGGCTCTCCTACAATGAGCAGTTCTTC. The V gene is TRBV6-1, the J gene TRBJ2-1; a weak D match, TRBD1 (5 bases). V dropped 5 bases and J dropped 0 bases, with 11 bases sitting between them. Germline V lookup: CDR1 MNHNS, CDR2 SASEGT. This CDR3 has 15 residues.

The chain joins TRBV12-5 to TRBJ1-5; D gene unclear. The CDR3 length is 15 residues. Germline V gene data show CDR1 as LGHNT and CDR2 as FRNRAP. V lost 1 base, J lost 1 base, and 8 bases lay in between. The CDR3 bases are TGTGCTAGTGGTTTGGGGACTGGGAGCAATCAGCCCCAGCATTTT. Translating it yields CASGLGTGSNQPQHF.

The chain carries TRBV5-1 and TRBJ2-3, with unresolved D. The CDR3 has 12 residues. Germline CDR1 reads SGHRS; CDR2 reads YFSETQ. V was clipped by 0 bases and J by 4 bases, with 3 bases between them. The CDR3 DNA reads as TGCGCCAGCAGCTTGGCTGCAGATACGCAGTATTTT. Translation: CASSLAADTQYF.

This clone has only a few counts. This sample includes further DNA sequences coding for the same CDR3. The CDR3: CASSFRTGYNSPLHF. The CDR3 DNA reads TGTGCCAGCAGCTTCAGGACAGGGTATAATTCACCCCTCCACTTT. The V gene is TRBV5-6, the J gene TRBJ1-6, with 8 bases identical to TRBD1. The CDR3 extends over 15 amino acids. Trimming removed 2 bases from V and 4 bases from J; junction bases left unmatched: 2. Germline V gene lookup returns CDR1 SGHDT and CDR2 YYEEEE.

The rearrangement uses TRBV27 and TRBJ2-7; D might be TRBD1 (6 bases). Germline V gene sequence: CDR1 MNHEY, CDR2 SMNVEV (reference sequence). CDR3 length equals 13 residues. Trimming removed 6 bases at V and 3 bases at J, with 12 bases between. CDR3 sequence reads: CASRRDIGYEQYF. In DNA form, the CDR3 reads TGTGCCAGCAGGAGGGACATCGGCTACGAGCAGTACTTC.

J is TRBJ1-1 and V is TRBV2; D not resolved. The CDR3 is 13 residues long. V shed 2 bases and J shed 1 base, with 5 bases lying between them. Germline CDR1 and CDR2: SNHLY and FYNNEI. The CDR3 DNA is TGTGCCAGCAGTGAAATGCGGAACACTGAAGCTTTCTTT. Its protein is CASSEMRNTEAFF. The variable domain in full, with the rest retrieved from reference TRBV2 and TRBJ1-1, is EPEVTQTPSHQVTQMGQEVILRCVPISNHLYFYWYRQILGQKVEFLVSFYNNEISEKSEIFDDQFSVERPDGSNFTLKIRSTKLEDSAMYFCASSEMRNTEAFFGQGTRLTVV.

In this sample, this clone turned up a few times. CDR3 bases: TGCGCCAGCAGCATTCGGGACAGGGCGCAAGAGACCCAGTACTTC. Residues: CASSIRDRAQETQYF. The chain combines TRBV5-1 with TRBJ2-5; 9 bases are shared with TRBD1. Germline lookup yields CDR1 SGHRS and CDR2 YFSETQ. V dropped 4 bases and J dropped 2; count of bases not matched to a gene: 6. The CDR3 has 15 amino acids. The whole variable domain, filled in from reference TRBV5-1 and TRBJ2-5, reads KAGVTQTPRYLIKTRGQQVTLSCSPISGHRSVSWYQQTPGQGLQFLFEYFSETQRNKGNFPGRFSGRQFSNSRSEMNVSTLELGDSALYLCASSIRDRAQETQYFGPGTRLLVL.

J is TRBJ1-2 and V is TRBV9, with D unclear. CDR1 is SGDLS, CDR2 YYNGEE, per germline. The V end lost 0 bases, the J end lost 0 bases, and 9 bases lay between the germline ends. The CDR3 consists of 15 residues. The CDR3 loop reads CASSVDGTPNYGYTF. The CDR3 region has the DNA TGTGCCAGCAGCGTAGACGGTACCCCTAACTATGGCTACACCTTC.

In DNA form, the CDR3 reads TGTGCCTGGACCTCCGGCAAGGGGGATGAAAAACTGTTTTTT. This translates into CAWTSGKGDEKLFF. The chain joins TRBV30 to TRBJ1-4; TRBD1 is a possible D gene (6 bases). The CDR3 extends over 14 amino acids. Trimming shortened V by 4 bases and J by 6 bases, and 15 bases separated the two germline ends. The germline gives CDR1 GTSNPN, CDR2 SVGIG (reference sequence).

This clone was counted only a few times. V and J are TRBV30 and TRBJ1-1, with unresolved D. Germline lookup yields CDR1 GTSNPN and CDR2 SVGIG (reference sequence). Trimming removed 3 bases from V and 10 bases from J, with 12 bases in between. The length of the CDR3 is 11 residues. The CDR3 loop reads CAWRVAFAAFF. The DNA of the CDR3 is TGTGCCTGGAGGGTTGCGTTCGCAGCTTTCTTT.

In its sample, this clone was seen once. The rearrangement uses TRBV6-1 and TRBJ2-7; 12 positions match TRBD2. This CDR3 contains 15 residues. With 6 bases clipped from V and 2 bases from J, the junction kept 5 bases outside the gene matches. Per germline, CDR1 MNHNS and CDR2 SASEGT. The CDR3 is CASRPLAGGPYEQYF. CDR3 bases: TGTGCCAGCAGGCCCCTAGCGGGGGGGCCCTACGAGCAGTACTTC.

The chain recombines TRBV19 with TRBJ1-2; D uncertain. The CDR3 is 14 residues long. Germline V CDR1 and CDR2: LNHDA, SQIVND (reference sequence). V lost 3 bases, J lost 1 base, and 9 bases lay in between. The CDR3 nucleotides are TGTGCCAGTAGTATTCAGAACCGTAACTATGGCTACACCTTC. Encoded protein: CASSIQNRNYGYTF. The whole variable domain, filled in from reference TRBV19 and TRBJ1-2, reads DGGITQSPKYLFRKEGQNVTLSCEQNLNHDAMYWYRQDPGQGLRLIYYSQIVNDFQKGDIAEGYSVSREKKESFPLTVTSAQKNPTAFYLCASSIQNRNYGYTFGSGTRLTVV.

J is TRBJ1-1 and V is TRBV19; weak D call: TRBD1 (6 bases). The CDR3 consists of 12 residues. Per the germline V gene, CDR1 is LNHDA and CDR2 is SQIVND (reference sequence). The V and J ends lost 7 bases and 5 bases respectively, with 11 bases between them. This CDR3 reads CASTGQGTEAFF. The CDR3 DNA sequence: TGTGCCAGTACCGGCCAGGGGACTGAAGCTTTCTTT.

The V and J genes are TRBV29-1 and TRBJ1-1; perhaps TRBD1 as D (5 bases). The germline gives CDR1 SQVTM, CDR2 ANQGSEA. Trimming removed 8 bases from V and 1 base from J, with 17 bases in between. There are 14 residues in the CDR3. DNA of the CDR3: TGCAGCACCTCGCGGGGGGGTCCGAACACTGAAGCTTTCTTT. Translation: CSTSRGGPNTEAFF.

This clone has more than one count but fewer than ten. The rearrangement joins TRBV2 to TRBJ2-7, with TRBD1 as a possible D gene (5 bases). The CDR3 is made up of 15 amino acids. CDR1 SNHLY and CDR2 FYNNEI come from the germline V gene. V dropped 6 bases and J dropped 0 bases, with 15 bases sitting between them. The DNA for the CDR3 is TGTGCCAGCAGGACAGAACCTATAAGCTCCTACGAGCAGTACTTC. Amino acids: CASRTEPISSYEQYF. Full variable domain (outside the CDR3, taken from reference TRBV2 and TRBJ2-7): EPEVTQTPSHQVTQMGQEVILRCVPISNHLYFYWYRQILGQKVEFLVSFYNNEISEKSEIFDDQFSVERPDGSNFTLKIRSTKLEDSAMYFCASRTEPISSYEQYFGPGTRLTVT.

The CDR3 DNA reads as TGCAGCGTTCGAACCGGGACACAGCAAAACATTCAGTACTTC. Encoded protein: CSVRTGTQQNIQYF. The chain has TRBV29-1 and TRBJ2-4; D perhaps matches TRBD1 (6 bases). The germline V gene encodes CDR1 SQVTM and CDR2 ANQGSEA. The V end lost 5 bases, the J end lost 5 bases, and 16 bases lay between the germline ends. The CDR3 is made up of 14 amino acids.

The chain recombines TRBV4-1 with TRBJ1-6; D call uncertain. The CDR3 is made up of 15 amino acids. Germline CDR1 is MGHRA and CDR2 is YSYEKL. V was trimmed by 2 bases and J by 8 bases, leaving 13 bases between them. The CDR3 DNA reads TGCGCCAGCAGCCAACTTACGGCAGCGGATTCACCCCTCCACTTT. It codes for CASSQLTAADSPLHF.

This chain links TRBV5-1 with TRBJ2-1; maybe TRBD1 (7 bases). The CDR3 runs to 14 residues. V dropped 5 bases and J dropped 5 bases, with 14 bases sitting between them. Germline-derived CDR1 and CDR2 are SGHRS and YFSETQ. The CDR3 loop is CASSTGEDHNEQFF. The CDR3 nucleotides are TGCGCCAGCAGTACAGGGGAGGATCACAATGAGCAGTTCTTC.

This clone was observed a few times. V usage is TRBV6-1 and J usage is TRBJ2-1; 9 bases are shared with TRBD2. CDR3 length: 15 residues. Germline loops: CDR1 MNHNS, CDR2 SASEGT. Unmatched junction bases numbered 6, after V lost 6 bases and J lost 3 bases. CDR3 residues: CASSPGLANYNEQFF. CDR3 in DNA: TGTGCCAGCAGCCCAGGACTAGCGAACTACAATGAGCAGTTCTTC.

This chain connects TRBV19 to TRBJ1-6; no firm D call. Germline V gene lookup returns CDR1 LNHDA and CDR2 SQIVND (reference sequence). The CDR3 extends over 15 amino acids. V was shortened by 7 bases and J by 3 bases, with 13 bases between the two germline ends. CDR3 protein: CASTSTQIYNSPLHF. The CDR3 coding sequence is TGTGCCAGTACCTCTACACAGATCTATAATTCACCCCTCCACTTT.

The chain combines TRBV6-5 with TRBJ1-1, with D perhaps TRBD1 (6 bases). The CDR3 length is 14 residues. Germline V gene lookup returns CDR1 MNHEY and CDR2 SVGAGI. Trimming left V 6 bases short and J 0 bases short, with 11 bases between. For the CDR3, the DNA is TGTGCCAGCAGGACAGGACAGATGAACACTGAAGCTTTCTTT. This sequence encodes CASRTGQMNTEAFF.